The source of this TCR beta chain is a study of blood T cell repertoires in COVID-19. Study-level background: Collection of acute and convalescent COVID-19 samples took place in the United States, Italy and Spain.

V was pared by 7 bases and J by 6 bases, with 16 bases between. The CDR3 has 14 amino acids. Germline assignment: CDR1 ENHRY and CDR2 SYGVKD. Study processing details: Estimates of nucleated cell counts were drawn from the amplification of reference gene primers. Libraries were prepared by immunoSEQ multiplex PCR; TCRdb keeps only in-frame clonotypes and omits some of them. V, J and clone size derive from that table, while D and trimming were established from the DNA sequence. The sample consists of approximately 200,000 clones, about 86% of them appearing once. The TCR comes from a man between 18 and 35 years old with active or convalescent COVID-19. The V and J genes are TRBV10-3 and TRBJ2-1; D may be TRBD2 (5 bases). Specimen: peripheral blood. CDR3 nucleotide sequence: TGTGCCATCAATCGAGAGACTGGGAGCAATGAGCAGTTCTTC. Amino acids: CAINRETGSNEQFF.